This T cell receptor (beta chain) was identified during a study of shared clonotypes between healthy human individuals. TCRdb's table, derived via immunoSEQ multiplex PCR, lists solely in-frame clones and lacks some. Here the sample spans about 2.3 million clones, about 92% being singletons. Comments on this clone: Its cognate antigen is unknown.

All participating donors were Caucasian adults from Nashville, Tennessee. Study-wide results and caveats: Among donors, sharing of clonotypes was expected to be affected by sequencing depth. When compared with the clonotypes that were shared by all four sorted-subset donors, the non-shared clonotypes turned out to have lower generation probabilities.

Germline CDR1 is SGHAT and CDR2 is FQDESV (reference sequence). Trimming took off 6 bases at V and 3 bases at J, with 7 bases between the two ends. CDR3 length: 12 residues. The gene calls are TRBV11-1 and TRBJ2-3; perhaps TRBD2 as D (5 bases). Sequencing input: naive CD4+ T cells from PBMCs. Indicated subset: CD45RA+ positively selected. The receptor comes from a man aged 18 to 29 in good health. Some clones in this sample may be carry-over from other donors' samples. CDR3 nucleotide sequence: TGTGCCAGCAGAAGGAGGACAGATACGCAGTATTTT. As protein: CASRRRTDTQYF.